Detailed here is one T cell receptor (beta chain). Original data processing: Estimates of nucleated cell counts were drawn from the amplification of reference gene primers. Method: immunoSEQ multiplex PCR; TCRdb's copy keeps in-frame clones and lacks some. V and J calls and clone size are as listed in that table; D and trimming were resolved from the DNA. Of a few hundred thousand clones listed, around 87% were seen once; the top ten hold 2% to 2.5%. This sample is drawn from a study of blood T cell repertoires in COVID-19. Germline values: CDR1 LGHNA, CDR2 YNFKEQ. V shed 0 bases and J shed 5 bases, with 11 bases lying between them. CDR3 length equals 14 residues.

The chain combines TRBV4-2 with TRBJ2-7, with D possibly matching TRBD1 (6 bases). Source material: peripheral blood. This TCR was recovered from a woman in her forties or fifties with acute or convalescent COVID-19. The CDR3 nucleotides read TGTGCCAGCAGCCAAGAGGGCAGGGGAGACGAGCAGTACTTC. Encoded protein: CASSQEGRGDEQYF.